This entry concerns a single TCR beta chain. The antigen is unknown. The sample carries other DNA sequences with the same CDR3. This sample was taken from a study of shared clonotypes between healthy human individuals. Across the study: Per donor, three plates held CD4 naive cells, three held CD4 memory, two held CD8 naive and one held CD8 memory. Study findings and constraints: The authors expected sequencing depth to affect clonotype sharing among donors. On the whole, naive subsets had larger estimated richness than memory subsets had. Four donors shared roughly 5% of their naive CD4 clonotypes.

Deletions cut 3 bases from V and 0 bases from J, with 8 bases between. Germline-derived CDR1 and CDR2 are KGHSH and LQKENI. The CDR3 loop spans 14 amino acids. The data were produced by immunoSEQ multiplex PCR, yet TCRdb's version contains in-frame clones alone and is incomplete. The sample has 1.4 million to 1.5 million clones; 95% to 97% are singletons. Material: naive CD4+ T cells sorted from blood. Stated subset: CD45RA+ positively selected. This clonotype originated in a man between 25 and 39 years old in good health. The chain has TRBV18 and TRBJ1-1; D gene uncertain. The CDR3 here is CASSPGVMNTEAFF. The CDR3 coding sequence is TGTGCCAGCTCACCCGGGGTTATGAACACTGAAGCTTTCTTT.